This T cell receptor beta chain was retrieved from a study of beta chain features in type 1 diabetes. Turning to the study itself: The samples had around 98 million sorted cells examined in all. Findings of the study overall: Here, the possible influence of HLA type (on TCRB rearrangement) remained unresolved. Type 1 diabetes patients had TCRB CDR3s that were shorter (moderately but significantly so) in all four CD4+ subsets.

Sequenced material consisted of expressed TCRB transcripts (all of the isolated RNA was reverse transcribed). Some clones are missing from TCRdb's copy, which holds only in-frame ones; the method was immunoSEQ multiplex PCR. This repertoire shows about 650,000 clones, around 12% found once; its top ten account for more than 0.1%. V was pared by 0 bases and J by 7 bases, with 12 bases between. The germline CDR1 and CDR2 sequences are GTSNPN and SVGIG (reference sequence). The CDR3 extends over 13 amino acids. Concerning this clone itself: Its specificity is not known.

The origin of this receptor is a man aged 30 to 45 with type 1 diabetes. Sequencing was done on a sample of naive CD4+ T cells from blood. V and J are TRBV30 and TRBJ1-2; unclear D gene. CDR3 in amino acids: CAWSVGAVGGYTF. In DNA, the CDR3 is TGTGCCTGGAGTGTAGGCGCTGTGGGTGGCTACACCTTC.